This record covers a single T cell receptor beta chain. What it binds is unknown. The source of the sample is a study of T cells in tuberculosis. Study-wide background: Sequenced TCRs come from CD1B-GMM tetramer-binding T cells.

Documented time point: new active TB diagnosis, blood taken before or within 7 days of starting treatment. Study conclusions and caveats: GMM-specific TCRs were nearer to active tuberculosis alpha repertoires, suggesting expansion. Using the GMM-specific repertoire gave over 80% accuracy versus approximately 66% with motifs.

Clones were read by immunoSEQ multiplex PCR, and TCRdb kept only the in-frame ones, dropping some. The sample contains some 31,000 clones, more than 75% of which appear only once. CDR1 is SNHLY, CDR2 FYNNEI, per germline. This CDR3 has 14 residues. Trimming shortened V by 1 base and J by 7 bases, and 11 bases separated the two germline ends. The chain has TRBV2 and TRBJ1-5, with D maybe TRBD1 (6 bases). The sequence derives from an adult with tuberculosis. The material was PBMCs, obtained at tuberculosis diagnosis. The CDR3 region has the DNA TGTGCCAGCAGTGAAGACAGGGTAGGCCAGCCCCAGCATTTT. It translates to CASSEDRVGQPQHF.